This T cell receptor beta chain was observed in a study of T-cell reconstitution after alpha-beta-depleted transplantation in children. It was with unique molecular identifiers that the TCRbeta library was prepared. TCRdb re-derived calls from the PCR reads in MiXCR, one entry per CDR3 protein. The sample yields around 400,000 distinct CDR3 sequences, just over 20% seen once. This clonotype was seen once. V was cut by 0 bases and J by 6 bases, with 11 bases left in between. The CDR3 loop spans 14 amino acids. Germline V gene lookup returns CDR1 SGHNT and CDR2 YENEEA. The V gene is TRBV11-3, the J gene TRBJ1-1; D is unresolved. The sequencing used PBMCs from the stem cell graft donor, collected from the stem cell graft. The clonotype originates from a human donor who donated a stem cell graft to a child with acute myeloid leukemia. The CDR3 region is CASSLDRVGAEAFF. CDR3 DNA sequence: TGTGCCAGCAGCTTAGATAGGGTGGGCGCTGAAGCTTTCTTT. Full variable domain (missing parts from reference TRBV11-3 and TRBJ1-1): EAGVVQSPRYKIIEKKQPVAFWCNPISGHNTLYWYLQNLGQGPELLIRYENEEAVDDSQLPKDRFSAERLKGVDSTLKIQPAELGDSAVYLCASSLDRVGAEAFFGQGTRLTVV.